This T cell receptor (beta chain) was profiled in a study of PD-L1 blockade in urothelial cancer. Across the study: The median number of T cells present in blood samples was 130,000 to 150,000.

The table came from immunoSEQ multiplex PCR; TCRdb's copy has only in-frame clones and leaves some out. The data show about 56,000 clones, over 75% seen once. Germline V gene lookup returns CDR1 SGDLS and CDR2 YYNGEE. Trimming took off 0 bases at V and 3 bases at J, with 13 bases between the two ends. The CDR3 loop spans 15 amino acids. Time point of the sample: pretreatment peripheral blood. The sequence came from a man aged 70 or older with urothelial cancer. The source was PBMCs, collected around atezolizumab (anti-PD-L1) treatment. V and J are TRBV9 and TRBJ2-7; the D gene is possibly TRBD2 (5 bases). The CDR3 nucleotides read TGTGCCAGCAGCGTAGGTCGGGGATTCGTCTACGAGCAGTACTTC. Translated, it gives CASSVGRGFVYEQYF.